A selection of T cell receptor beta chains follows, all from one sample in a study of T cell repertoires in cytomegalovirus infection. TCRdb reanalysed the reads using MiXCR and keeps one entry per CDR3 protein. The top ten clones hold 1.5% to 2% of a sample with 200,000 to 300,000 distinct CDR3 sequences, over 9% of them seen once. Sequenced input: PBMCs. The receptor source for this set is a human donor in good health (CMV status not recorded). Some clones in this sample may be carry-over from other donors' samples. CDR3s include the opening cysteine and the closing phenylalanine or tryptophan. The order of the fields is D gene, clone size, V gene, J gene, CDR3 protein, CDR3 DNA. The D gene is left open where the match is weak. Size is omitted from some rows. Given values are once, few, many or a class for expanded clones.

.	.	TRBV2	TRBJ2-1	CASGPWNNEQFF	TGTGCCAGCGGCCCTTGGAACAATGAGCAGTTCTTC
TRBD2	.	TRBV20-1	TRBJ2-3	CSARSSGRADTQYF	TGCAGTGCTAGATCCAGCGGGAGGGCAGATACGCAGTATTTT
.	many	TRBV28	TRBJ1-2	CASSVAIYGYTF	TGTGCCAGCAGTGTCGCGATATATGGCTACACCTTC
.	many	TRBV12-3/TRBV12-4	TRBJ2-1	CASSFGAKEFF	TGTGCCAGCAGTTTCGGCGCGAAGGAGTTCTTC
TRBD2	many	TRBV7-2	TRBJ2-7	CASSPPGLAVYEQYF	TGTGCCAGCAGCCCCCCGGGACTAGCGGTCTACGAGCAGTACTTC
TRBD2	few	TRBV29-1	TRBJ2-1	CSVSSGSYNEQFF	TGCAGCGTTTCCAGCGGGAGCTACAATGAGCAGTTCTTC
.	.	TRBV5-1	TRBJ2-7	CASSPSTRGYEQYF	TGCGCCAGCAGCCCGAGTACCCGCGGCTACGAGCAGTACTTC
TRBD2	.	TRBV4-3	TRBJ2-3	CASSQEGRAVTDTQYF	TGCGCCAGCAGCCAAGAAGGGAGGGCAGTTACAGATACGCAGTATTTT
TRBD2	many	TRBV7-2	TRBJ2-5	CASSLLAGGGTETQYF	TGTGCCAGCAGCTTACTAGCGGGAGGAGGTACGGAGACCCAGTACTTC
.	.	TRBV14	TRBJ2-5	CASSQKHLVGTQYF	TGTGCCAGCAGCCAAAAGCACTTGGTGGGGACCCAGTACTTC
TRBD2	once	TRBV6-5	TRBJ2-7	CASSYSGGRGYGQYF	TGTGCCAGCAGTTACTCGGGGGGGAGAGGCTACGGGCAGTACTTC
.	many	TRBV7-9	TRBJ2-5	CASSSGTQETQYF	TGTGCCAGCAGCTCCGGGACCCAAGAGACCCAGTACTTC
TRBD1	.	TRBV20-1	TRBJ1-5	CSASTGDLNQPQHF	TGCAGTGCTTCGACAGGGGACCTCAATCAGCCCCAGCATTTT
.	many	TRBV7-3	TRBJ2-3	CASSQGGSTDTQYF	TGTGCCAGCAGCCAGGGGGGAAGCACAGATACGCAGTATTTT
.	.	TRBV6-6	TRBJ2-5	CASSSTGQPQQTQYF	TGTGCCAGCAGTTCAACGGGACAACCCCAGCAGACCCAGTACTTC
.	few	TRBV7-9	TRBJ1-4	CASSLLESEKLFF	TGTGCCAGCAGCTTATTAGAAAGTGAAAAACTGTTTTTT
.	many	TRBV7-2	TRBJ2-1	CASSSGGSRAYEQFF	TGTGCCAGCAGCTCCGGGGGCTCTCGGGCCTATGAGCAGTTCTTC
.	.	TRBV20-1	TRBJ2-5	CSAPGVVGETQYF	TGCAGTGCTCCGGGGGTGGTTGGAGAGACCCAGTACTTC
.	.	TRBV19	TRBJ1-2	CASSARGAGTGLANYGYTF	TGTGCCAGTAGTGCCCGCGGCGCGGGTACAGGGCTAGCTAACTATGGCTACACCTTC
TRBD1	many	TRBV7-2	TRBJ1-3	CASSWYPGTGTSGNTIYF	TGTGCCAGCAGCTGGTACCCCGGGACAGGGACCTCTGGAAACACCATATATTTT
.	.	TRBV5-1	TRBJ2-5	CASSLGDLETQYF	TGCGCCAGCAGCTTGGGGGACTTAGAGACCCAGTACTTC
TRBD2	many	TRBV7-2	TRBJ2-5	CASSLVGLAGPGETQYF	TGTGCCAGCAGCTTAGTCGGACTAGCGGGGCCGGGGGAGACCCAGTACTTC
.	many	TRBV7-2	TRBJ2-7	CASSRGYSASYEQYF	TGTGCCAGCAGCCGGGGCTATTCGGCGTCCTACGAGCAGTACTTC
.	once	TRBV29-1	TRBJ2-2	CSVEYQLSGELFF	TGCAGCGTTGAATACCAACTTTCCGGGGAGCTGTTTTTT
TRBD1	many	TRBV29-1	TRBJ2-3	CSVAGGDRTTDTQYF	TGCAGCGTTGCAGGTGGGGACAGAACCACAGATACGCAGTATTTT
.	many	TRBV24-1	TRBJ2-2	CATSDLGSRAGGELFF	TGTGCCACCAGTGATTTGGGTAGCCGAGCGGGCGGGGAGCTGTTTTTT